This TCR beta chain is drawn from a study of blood T cells in healthy people across ages. This clonotype was observed a handful of times. Primed by a sample-barcoded 5' primer and a J-beta primer mix, a second PCR proceeded for about 7 to 12 cycles. TCRdb analysed the 5' RACE reads with MiXCR anew, one entry per CDR3 protein. The sample has more than 600,000 distinct CDR3 sequences; roughly 25% are singletons. The V gene's germline CDR1 is SQVTM and CDR2 ANQGSEA. The CDR3 covers 14 residues. With 4 bases clipped from V and 4 bases from J, the junction kept 3 bases outside the gene matches. The same specimen was also included in a second study, on T cells of mothers and their children.

The sample comprised blood. The sequence came from a boy younger than 18 in good health. The V gene is TRBV29-1, the J gene TRBJ2-1; 11 nucleotides line up with TRBD2. CDR3 bases: TGCAGCGTTGTAACTAGCGGGAGTTACAATGAGCAGTTCTTC. Translated, it gives CSVVTSGSYNEQFF.